Included here is one TCR beta chain sequence, with context. Antigen unknown. Germline V gene lookup returns CDR1 ENHRY and CDR2 SYGVKD. The CDR3 is made up of 14 amino acids. Between the trimmed V and J ends, which lost 0 bases and 2 bases, there was a span of 7 bases. This specimen comes from a study of Ad26.COV2.S vaccination and SARS-CoV-2 variants. Study background: Donor was assigned to the Ad26.COV2.S arm of trial COV1001. Administration of Ad26.COV2.S was intramuscular, either once or twice 56 days apart. Study outcomes and limitations: Once vaccination had occurred, spike-specific CD8+ and CD4+ T cell responses reportedly showed substantial breadth.

Using immunoSEQ multiplex PCR, the repertoire was profiled, and TCRdb retains in-frame clones only, with some absent. The sample yields 400,000 or so clones, approximately 90% seen once. Treatment in this sample: about 20 received Ad26.COV2.S at low or high dose, single or two shots; about 5 received placebo; per-sample allocation not given. The investigators took samples on day 63 after the first vaccine or placebo injection. The V call is TRBV10-3, the J call TRBJ2-5, with D unresolved. This TCR was sampled from a person aged 18 to 59 who received the Ad26.COV2.S COVID-19 vaccine or a placebo. Sequenced here: peripheral blood, sampled in a trial of Ad26.COV2.S vaccine versus placebo. This chain's CDR3 is CAISESTRQETQYF. CDR3 nucleotide sequence: TGTGCCATCAGTGAGTCGACCAGGCAAGAGACCCAGTACTTC.